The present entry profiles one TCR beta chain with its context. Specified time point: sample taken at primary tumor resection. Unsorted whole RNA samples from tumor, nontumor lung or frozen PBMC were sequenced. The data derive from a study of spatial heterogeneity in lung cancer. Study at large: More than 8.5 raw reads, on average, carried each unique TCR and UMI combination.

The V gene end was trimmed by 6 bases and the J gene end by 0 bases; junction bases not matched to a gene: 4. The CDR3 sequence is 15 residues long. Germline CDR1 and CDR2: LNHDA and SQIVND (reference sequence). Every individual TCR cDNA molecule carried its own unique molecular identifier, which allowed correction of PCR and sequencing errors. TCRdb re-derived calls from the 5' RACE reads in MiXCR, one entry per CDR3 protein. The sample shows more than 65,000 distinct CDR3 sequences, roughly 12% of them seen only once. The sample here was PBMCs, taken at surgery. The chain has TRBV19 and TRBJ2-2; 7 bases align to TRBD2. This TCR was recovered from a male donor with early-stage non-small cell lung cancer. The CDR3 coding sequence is TGTGCCAGTAGCACTAGCGCTTCGAACACCGGGGAGCTGTTTTTT. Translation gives CASSTSASNTGELFF.